A single T cell receptor (beta chain) is shown here with its context. This receptor's antigen is unknown. Nothing much larger sits one base from this clone, and base qualities are not available. Trimmed from V: 0 bases; trimmed from J: 4 bases; junction bases lacking a gene match: 2. CDR1 and CDR2, looked up from the germline V gene (reference sequence), are PRHDT and FYEKMQ. From the cysteine through the phenylalanine, the CDR3 covers 14 amino acids. The DNA shown is the 42-base CDR3, in frame from base 1. The library was made by the immunoSEQ multiplex PCR assay. TCRdb obtained this table from immuneACCESS and retained in-frame rearrangements with V and J assigned. These tables miss some clones; where compared with another copy, unresolved V genes account for less than half of the shortfall, and the remainder is unexplained. For this sample the table gives some 150,000 clones, of which 90% to 95% were detected only once. Roughly 1.6% of the sample comes from the top ten.

This specimen comes from a study of control samples from healthy donors and cancer patients (dated by TCRdb to 2018 to 2021). This clonotype was sampled from a woman aged 30 to 39 in good health. In this chain, TRBV13 is recombined with TRBJ1-2, and 7 junctional nucleotides match TRBD1. Sequenced sample: blood. CDR3 reads: CASSLGQGSYGYTF. At the DNA level, the sequence is TGTGCCAGCAGCTTAGGACAGGGGAGCTATGGCTACACCTTC.